What follows are 18 T cell receptor beta chains derived from one specimen sequenced in a study of shared clonotypes between healthy human individuals. Sequenced by immunoSEQ multiplex PCR; TCRdb stores in-frame clones only, minus some. The repertoire holds roughly 1,800,000 clones, with roughly 95% as singletons. Terminally differentiated effector memory CD45RA+ cells were excluded by CCR7 positive selection of CD45RO-negative cells. Sequences were obtained from naive CD8+ T cells sorted from blood. These receptors were taken from a man younger than 30 in good health.

CDR3 sequence reads: CASSQRGGAYEQYF. In nucleotides, the CDR3 is TGTGCCAGCAGCCAGCGTGGGGGCGCCTACGAGCAGTACTTC. The chain has TRBV6-5 and TRBJ2-7, with D possibly being TRBD1 (6 bases). Looked up from germline, CDR1 is MNHEY and CDR2 is SVGAGI. This CDR3 comprises 14 residues. The V end was cut by 6 bases, the J end by 2 bases, with 14 bases between.

This chain connects TRBV5-4 to TRBJ2-5; D call uncertain. Per germline, CDR1 SGHNT and CDR2 YYREEE (reference sequence). Trimming stripped 2 bases from V and 2 bases from J, with 13 bases between. This CDR3 comprises 15 residues. The CDR3 nucleotides read TGTGCCAGCAGCTTTGGGCAGAACCAACAAGAGACCCAGTACTTC. This gives the protein CASSFGQNQQETQYF.

The V and J genes are TRBV5-6 and TRBJ2-7; no reliable D call. Germline V gene lookup returns CDR1 SGHDT and CDR2 YYEEEE. V lost 4 bases and J 0 bases, leaving 11 bases between the germline ends. This CDR3 has 14 residues. The CDR3 DNA follows: TGTGCCAGCAGCAGTTTGGTGGGCTCCTACGAGCAGTACTTC. This gives the protein CASSSLVGSYEQYF.

The chain combines TRBV6-1 with TRBJ2-1; 9 bases align to TRBD1. J lost 9 bases, V lost 4 bases, and 10 bases had no gene match. CDR3 length equals 15 residues. Germline V gene lookup returns CDR1 MNHNS and CDR2 SASEGT. The CDR3 reads CASSGSGQGYGEQFF. The CDR3 DNA reads as TGTGCCAGCAGTGGTTCCGGACAGGGGTATGGTGAGCAGTTCTTC.

The V and J genes are TRBV19 and TRBJ1-2, with a possible D match to TRBD1 (5 bases). The CDR3 totals 14 residues. Between the trimmed V and J ends, which lost 5 bases and 2 bases, there was a span of 12 bases. Germline CDR1 LNHDA, CDR2 SQIVND (reference sequence). This CDR3 reads CASSLGATNYGYTF. For the CDR3, the DNA is TGTGCCAGTAGTCTAGGGGCTACGAACTATGGCTACACCTTC.

This clone is a singleton in its sample. The chain recombines TRBV19 with TRBJ1-1, with D possibly matching TRBD1 (5 bases). The CDR3 has 13 amino acids. Germline CDR1 and CDR2: LNHDA and SQIVND (reference sequence). V was cut by 5 bases and J by 1 base, with 8 bases left in between. CDR3 in amino acids: CASSQGTNTEAFF. Here the CDR3 DNA reads TGTGCCAGTAGTCAAGGGACGAACACTGAAGCTTTCTTT.

The chain joins TRBV4-1 to TRBJ2-2; maybe TRBD2 (5 bases). Deletions cut 4 bases from V and 4 bases from J, with 13 bases between. The CDR3 is 15 amino acids. CDR1 and CDR2 from the germline V gene are MGHRA and YSYEKL. The CDR3 here is CASSLREGGTGELFF. The CDR3 DNA reads TGCGCCAGCAGCCTCCGGGAAGGAGGCACCGGGGAGCTGTTTTTT.

The CDR3 coding sequence is TGTGCCACCAGCCGTTCGGGGGGCGGGACTAATGAGCAGTTCTTC. Translating gives CATSRSGGGTNEQFF. The rearrangement uses TRBV15 and TRBJ2-1; perhaps TRBD2 as D (7 bases). The CDR3 runs to 15 residues. CDR1 is LNHNV and CDR2 is YYDKDF in the germline V gene (reference sequence). V lost 5 bases and J lost 7, with 18 bases in between.

The chain uses TRBV27 and TRBJ2-7; 8 bases agree with TRBD1. With V trimmed by 5 bases and J by 6 bases, 9 bases remained unmatched. The germline V gene has CDR1 MNHEY and CDR2 SMNVEV (reference sequence). CDR3 length: 14 amino acids. The DNA for the CDR3 is TGTGCCAGCAGTCTTGGGGCCAGGGGGCTCGAGCAGTACTTC. Its translation: CASSLGARGLEQYF.

A note on this clone: At the DNA level, this CDR3 is encoded by other sequences in the same sample as well. The chain combines TRBV9 with TRBJ2-7; 10 bases map to TRBD2. The CDR3 has 15 amino acids. The ends lost 0 bases at V and 3 bases at J; junction bases unmatched: 3. The germline V gene has CDR1 SGDLS and CDR2 YYNGEE. The CDR3 spells CASSVDSGGYYEQYF. DNA of the CDR3: TGTGCCAGCAGCGTAGATAGCGGGGGGTACTACGAGCAGTACTTC.

Worth noting for this clone: Different DNA sequences within this sample yield the same CDR3. The chain uses TRBV6-1 and TRBJ2-7, with D possibly matching TRBD2 (6 bases). Germline assignment: CDR1 MNHNS and CDR2 SASEGT. The CDR3 sequence is 12 residues long. Trimming left V 6 bases short and J 0 bases short, with 6 bases between. CDR3 region: CASSGSSYEQYF. CDR3 sequence (DNA): TGTGCCAGCAGCGGGAGCTCCTACGAGCAGTACTTC.

The chain is built from TRBV10-2 and TRBJ2-1; 9 bases map to TRBD2. Germline V gene sequence: CDR1 WSHSY, CDR2 SAAADI. V trimming: 3 bases; J trimming: 8 bases; junction bases outside the gene matches: 5. There are 14 residues in the CDR3. As DNA, the CDR3 is TGCGCCAGCAGTGAAGGACTAGCGCCCGATGAGCAGTTCTTC. Translation: CASSEGLAPDEQFF.

This rearrangement joins TRBV11-2 to TRBJ2-7; no reliable D call. Trimming took 3 bases from V and 0 from J, leaving 15 bases between them. Germline CDR1 and CDR2: SGHAT and FQNNGV. CDR3 length equals 16 residues. For the CDR3, the DNA is TGTGCCAGCAGCTTCCCCCCCTTGGCGAGCTCCTACGAGCAGTACTTC. This gives the protein CASSFPPLASSYEQYF.

The CDR3 DNA is TGCGCCAGCAGCTTCCCCCCAGCGGGGGCGGCAGATACGCAGTATTTT. Protein product: CASSFPPAGAADTQYF. This chain uses TRBV4-1 with TRBJ2-3; 8 bases align to TRBD2. J lost 4 bases, V lost 5 bases, and 11 bases had no gene match. The CDR3 length is 16 residues. Per the germline V gene, CDR1 is MGHRA and CDR2 is YSYEKL.

This clone was detected once. This chain joins TRBV7-6 and TRBJ2-7; D is unclear. This CDR3 contains 15 residues. Per the germline V gene, CDR1 is SGHVS and CDR2 is FNYEAQ. V was trimmed by 5 bases and J by 3 bases, leaving 17 bases between them. Written as DNA, the CDR3 is TGTGCCAGCAGCCCACCCGGGCTGGCCAACTACGAGCAGTACTTC. Translated, it gives CASSPPGLANYEQYF.

The CDR3 here is CASSPGPAVSGNTIYF. CDR3 sequence (DNA): TGTGCCAGCAGCCCCGGCCCAGCGGTCTCTGGAAACACCATATATTTT. V is TRBV5-6 and J is TRBJ1-3, with no clear D. Trimming stripped 4 bases from V and 0 bases from J, with 14 bases between. The CDR3 totals 16 residues. Germline assignment: CDR1 SGHDT and CDR2 YYEEEE.

This chain connects TRBV4-3 to TRBJ2-1; D gene ambiguous. CDR1 and CDR2 (germline): LGHNA, YSLEER. The CDR3 is 13 amino acids. The V gene lost 3 bases and the J gene lost 4 bases, with 7 bases spanning the gap. The CDR3 here is CASSQNTYNEQFF. In DNA, the CDR3 is TGCGCCAGCAGCCAGAATACTTACAATGAGCAGTTCTTC.

This clone is a singleton in its sample. The chain couples TRBV6-5 to TRBJ2-7; 7 nucleotides match TRBD1. The CDR3 loop spans 13 amino acids. Germline loops: CDR1 MNHEY, CDR2 SVGAGI. V lost 6 bases to trimming and J lost 5 bases; unmatched junction nucleotides: 7. The CDR3 spells CASRNRGNNEQYF. CDR3 coding DNA: TGTGCCAGCAGAAACAGGGGTAATAACGAGCAGTACTTC.